The 8 T cell receptor beta chains in this list originate from one sample, sequenced in a study of cytomegalovirus exposure and HLA in healthy donors. A multiplex PCR was run with 60 Vbeta primers and 13 Jbeta primers. Assay used: immunoSEQ multiplex PCR; TCRdb lists only in-frame clones, some missing. The sample has roughly 100,000 clones, more than 70% seen once. The sample comprised PBMCs. The source of these receptors is a man aged 40-55 years in good health and CMV-seronegative.

The chain has TRBV7-7 and TRBJ2-5; 8 bases match TRBD2. This CDR3 spans 15 amino acids. Trimming took 1 base from V and 7 from J; bases not matched to a gene: 8. CDR1 is SSHAT, CDR2 FNYEAQ, per germline (reference sequence). The DNA of the CDR3 is TGTGCCAGCAGCTTAGTGGCTAGCGGGTTAGGGACCCAGTACTTC. It encodes CASSLVASGLGTQYF.

The chain has TRBV6-1 and TRBJ2-6, with TRBD1 as a possible D gene (6 bases). The germline CDR1 and CDR2 sequences are MNHNS and SASEGT. V dropped 2 bases and J dropped 12 bases, with 17 bases sitting between them. CDR3 length: 15 residues. CDR3 DNA: TGTGCCAGCAGTGAAACTAGGGGGAGAGACGCCGTCCTGACTTTC. Protein sequence: CASSETRGRDAVLTF.

V and J are TRBV5-8 and TRBJ2-7; possible D gene TRBD2, 6 bases. CDR1 and CDR2 from the germline V gene are SGHTS and YDEGEE. Deletions cut 3 bases from V and 5 bases from J, with 9 bases between. The length of the CDR3 is 12 residues. The CDR3 sequence is CASSWGGDEQYF. Here the CDR3 DNA reads TGTGCCAGCAGCTGGGGCGGGGACGAGCAGTACTTC.

The genes are TRBV19 and TRBJ1-5; no clear D. V was trimmed by 5 bases and J by 2 bases, leaving 10 bases between them. The CDR3 consists of 14 residues. Germline CDR1 is LNHDA and CDR2 is SQIVND (reference sequence). The CDR3 here is CASSGQVGNQPQHF. DNA for the CDR3: TGTGCCAGTAGTGGGCAGGTTGGCAATCAGCCCCAGCATTTT. Variable domain in full (rest from reference TRBV19 and TRBJ1-5): DGGITQSPKYLFRKEGQNVTLSCEQNLNHDAMYWYRQDPGQGLRLIYYSQIVNDFQKGDIAEGYSVSREKKESFPLTVTSAQKNPTAFYLCASSGQVGNQPQHFGDGTRLSIL.

V usage is TRBV5-4 and J usage is TRBJ1-1; TRBD1 is a possible D gene (6 bases). This CDR3 comprises 14 residues. Trimming removed 3 bases from V and 0 bases from J, with 9 bases in between. Germline CDR1 SGHNT, CDR2 YYREEE (reference sequence). The CDR3 nucleotides are TGTGCCAGCAGCTCCGGGACATTGAACACTGAAGCTTTCTTT. Translated, it gives CASSSGTLNTEAFF. The variable domain in full, completed from reference TRBV5-4 and TRBJ1-1, reads ETGVTQSPTHLIKTRGQQVTLRCSSQSGHNTVSWYQQALGQGPQFIFQYYREEENGRGNFPPRFSGLQFPNYSSELNVNALELDDSALYLCASSSGTLNTEAFFGQGTRLTVV.

A note on this clone: The sample holds other DNA sequences that translate to the same CDR3. The rearrangement links TRBV2 to TRBJ1-5; D possibly corresponds to TRBD1 (5 bases). Per the germline V gene, CDR1 is SNHLY and CDR2 is FYNNEI. Trimming removed 4 bases from V and 5 bases from J, with 12 bases in between. The CDR3 spans 14 residues. The DNA for the CDR3 is TGTGCCAGCAGTGTAAGGGGAAGGGATCAGCCCCAGCATTTT. As protein: CASSVRGRDQPQHF. The full variable domain, completed using reference TRBV2 and TRBJ1-5, is EPEVTQTPSHQVTQMGQEVILRCVPISNHLYFYWYRQILGQKVEFLVSFYNNEISEKSEIFDDQFSVERPDGSNFTLKIRSTKLEDSAMYFCASSVRGRDQPQHFGDGTRLSIL.

This chain connects TRBV19 to TRBJ1-3; no clear D. Germline V gene lookup returns CDR1 LNHDA and CDR2 SQIVND (reference sequence). Trimming pared 10 bases from V and 0 bases from J, leaving 10 bases between. The CDR3 is made up of 13 amino acids. The CDR3 DNA reads TGTGCCACCAGCGGAGTCTCTGGAAACACCATATATTTT. Its translation is CATSGVSGNTIYF. Full variable domain (remainder filled in from reference TRBV19 and TRBJ1-3): DGGITQSPKYLFRKEGQNVTLSCEQNLNHDAMYWYRQDPGQGLRLIYYSQIVNDFQKGDIAEGYSVSREKKESFPLTVTSAQKNPTAFYLCATSGVSGNTIYFGEGSWLTVV.

The chain couples TRBV7-2 to TRBJ1-4; tentative D call: TRBD1 (5 bases). Germline V CDR1 and CDR2: SGHTA, FQGNSA. With 1 base removed from V and 4 bases from J, the gap between germline ends came to 7 bases. The CDR3 has 14 amino acids. The CDR3 loop reads CASSLGRVNEKLFF. The CDR3 DNA follows: TGTGCCAGCAGCTTAGGCAGGGTTAATGAAAAACTGTTTTTT. Drawing the rest from reference TRBV7-2 and TRBJ1-4, the complete variable domain is GAGVSQSPSNKVTEKGKDVELRCDPISGHTALYWYRQSLGQGLEFLIYFQGNSAPDKSGLPSDRFSAERTGGSVSTLTIQRTQQEDSAVYLCASSLGRVNEKLFFGSGTQLSVL.